The 10 T cell receptor beta chains presented below share a single source sample, sequenced in a study of technical replicates of blood from a handful of donors. Generated by immunoSEQ multiplex PCR, the TCRdb table keeps only in-frame clones and is missing some. This table holds approximately 70,000 clones, 92% found once. Sequencing was done on a sample of T cells isolated from PBMCs. These receptors were collected from a human donor in good health.

This clone was detected a few times. The rearrangement uses TRBV9 and TRBJ2-2; perhaps TRBD2 as D (6 bases). From germline, CDR1 is SGDLS and CDR2 YYNGEE. The ends were cut back, 0 bases at V and 0 bases at J, with 6 bases in the middle. This CDR3 is 15 amino acids long. CDR3 in amino acids: CASSVAGANTGELFF. Written as DNA, the CDR3 is TGTGCCAGCAGCGTAGCGGGGGCGAACACCGGGGAGCTGTTTTTT.

The chain joins TRBV9 to TRBJ2-7; no definite D call. V shed 3 bases and J shed 3 bases, with 10 bases lying between them. Germline V lookup: CDR1 SGDLS, CDR2 YYNGEE. CDR3 length: 13 amino acids. The CDR3 region is CASSDDTYYEQYF. CDR3 coding DNA: TGTGCCAGCAGCGATGACACCTACTACGAGCAGTACTTC. Supplemented by reference TRBV9 and TRBJ2-7, the full variable domain reads DSGVTQTPKHLITATGQRVTLRCSPRSGDLSVYWYQQSLDQGLQFLIQYYNGEERAKGNILERFSAQQFPDLHSELNLSSLELGDSALYFCASSDDTYYEQYFGPGTRLTVT.

The chain couples TRBV9 to TRBJ2-7; 10 nucleotides agree with TRBD1. V lost 1 base to trimming and J lost 3 bases; unmatched junction nucleotides: 7. This CDR3 region has 16 residues. CDR1 is SGDLS, CDR2 YYNGEE, per germline. The DNA of the CDR3 is TGTGCCAGCAGCGTAAATCCCGGACAGGGGGTCTACGAGCAGTACTTC. As protein: CASSVNPGQGVYEQYF. The whole variable domain, filled in from reference TRBV9 and TRBJ2-7, reads DSGVTQTPKHLITATGQRVTLRCSPRSGDLSVYWYQQSLDQGLQFLIQYYNGEERAKGNILERFSAQQFPDLHSELNLSSLELGDSALYFCASSVNPGQGVYEQYFGPGTRLTVT.

This sequence joins TRBV10-2 and TRBJ1-2, with D possibly matching TRBD1 (6 bases). The CDR3 runs to 15 residues. Trimming shortened V by 6 bases and J by 4 bases, and 18 bases separated the two germline ends. Germline values: CDR1 WSHSY, CDR2 SAAADI. CDR3 DNA sequence: TGCGCCAGCAGCCTCAGGGGTTTTGGGTCCTATGGCTACACCTTC. As protein: CASSLRGFGSYGYTF.

This chain joins TRBV5-4 and TRBJ1-4; 9 bases map to TRBD1. Germline V gene lookup returns CDR1 SGHNT and CDR2 YYREEE (reference sequence). After removal of 5 bases from V and 6 bases from J, the junction contained 5 bases not matched to a gene. The CDR3 extends over 14 amino acids. CDR3 residues: CASSYGTGHEKLFF. The CDR3 bases are TGTGCCAGCAGTTACGGGACAGGGCATGAAAAACTGTTTTTT.

V is TRBV7-9 and J is TRBJ2-7, with D unresolved. The V end lost 3 bases, the J end lost 3 bases, and 12 bases lay between the germline ends. The CDR3 has 14 amino acids. Germline assignment: CDR1 SEHNR and CDR2 FQNEAQ (reference sequence). The CDR3 sequence: CASSLRDTLYEQYF. In DNA form, the CDR3 reads TGTGCCAGCAGCTTGCGAGACACTCTCTACGAGCAGTACTTC.

This chain uses TRBV30 with TRBJ1-5; the D is unclear. The CDR3 consists of 17 residues. Between the trimmed V and J ends, which lost 1 base and 0 bases, there was a span of 16 bases. CDR1 is GTSNPN, CDR2 SVGIG, per germline (reference sequence). The CDR3 sequence: CAWSEPRRVHSNQPQHF. The CDR3 DNA reads TGTGCCTGGAGTGAACCCCGGAGGGTTCATAGCAATCAGCCCCAGCATTTT.

V and J are TRBV6-5 and TRBJ2-7; D remains unclear. Germline V CDR1 and CDR2: MNHEY, SVGAGI. Between the trimmed V and J ends, which lost 4 bases and 5 bases, there was a span of 18 bases. This CDR3 has 15 amino acids. Here the CDR3 DNA reads TGTGCCAGCAGTTTTAGGTCCCCCGAGGCGGACGAGCAGTACTTC. Protein product: CASSFRSPEADEQYF.

The chain employs TRBV6-1 and TRBJ2-1; D perhaps matches TRBD2 (5 bases). The ends were cut back, 4 bases at V and 9 bases at J, with 22 bases in the middle. Germline CDR1 reads MNHNS; CDR2 reads SASEGT. This CDR3 region has 16 residues. CDR3 coding DNA: TGTGCCAGCAGTGCGATAGGGCTAGCTGGTAGGAGTGAGCAGTTCTTC. Residues: CASSAIGLAGRSEQFF.

This clone has only a few counts. V is TRBV5-1 and J is TRBJ1-1, with D hard to call. V was trimmed by 0 bases and J by 0 bases, leaving 6 bases between them. The CDR3 length is 14 residues. The germline V gene encodes CDR1 SGHRS and CDR2 YFSETQ. For the CDR3, the DNA is TGCGCCAGCAGCTTGGGAACGGTGAACACTGAAGCTTTCTTT. Translated, it gives CASSLGTVNTEAFF.